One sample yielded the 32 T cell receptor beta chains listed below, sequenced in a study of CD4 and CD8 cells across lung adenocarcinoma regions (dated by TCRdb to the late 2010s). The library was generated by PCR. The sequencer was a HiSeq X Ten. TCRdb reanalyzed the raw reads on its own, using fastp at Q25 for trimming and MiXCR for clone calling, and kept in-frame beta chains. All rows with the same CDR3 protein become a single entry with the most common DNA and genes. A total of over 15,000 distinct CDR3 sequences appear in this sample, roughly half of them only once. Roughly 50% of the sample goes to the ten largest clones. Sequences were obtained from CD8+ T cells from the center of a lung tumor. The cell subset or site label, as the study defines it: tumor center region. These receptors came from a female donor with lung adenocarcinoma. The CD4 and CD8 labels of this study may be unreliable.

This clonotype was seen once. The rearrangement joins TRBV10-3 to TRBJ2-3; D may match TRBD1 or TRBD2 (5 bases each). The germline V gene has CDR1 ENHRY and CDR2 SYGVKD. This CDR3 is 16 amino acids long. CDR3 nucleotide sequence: TGTGCGTGCCGTGTCTCGGGGCTGTGCGCCAAAAACACTCAGTATTTT. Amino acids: CACRVSGLCAKNTQYF.

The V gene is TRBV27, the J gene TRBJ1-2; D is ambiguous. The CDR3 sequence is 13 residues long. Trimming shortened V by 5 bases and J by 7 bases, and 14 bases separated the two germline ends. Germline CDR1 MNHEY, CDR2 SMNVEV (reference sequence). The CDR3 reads CASSPGPTSGYTF. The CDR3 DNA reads TGTGCCAGCAGTCCCGGGCCAACATCTGGCTACACCTTC.

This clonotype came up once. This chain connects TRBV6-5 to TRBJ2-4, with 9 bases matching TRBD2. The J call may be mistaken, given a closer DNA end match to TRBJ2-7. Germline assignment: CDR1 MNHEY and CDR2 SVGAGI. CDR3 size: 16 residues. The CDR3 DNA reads TGTGCCAGCAGTTACCTGGCGGGGGGGGGGGTGCACGAGCAGTACTTC. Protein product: CASSYLAGGGVHEQYF.

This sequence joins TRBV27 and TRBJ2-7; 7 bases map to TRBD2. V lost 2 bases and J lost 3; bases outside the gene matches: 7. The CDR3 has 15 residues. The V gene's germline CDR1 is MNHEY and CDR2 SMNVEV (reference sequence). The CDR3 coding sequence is TGTGCCAGCAGTTTAAGGCTGGGAGGGCTCTACGAGCAGTACTTC. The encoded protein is CASSLRLGGLYEQYF.

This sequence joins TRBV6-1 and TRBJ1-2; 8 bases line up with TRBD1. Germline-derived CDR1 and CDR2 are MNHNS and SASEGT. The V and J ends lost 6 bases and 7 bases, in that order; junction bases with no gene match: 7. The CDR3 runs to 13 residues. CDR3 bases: TGTGCCAGCAGGAGCAGGGGGCGAGGTGGCTACACCTTC. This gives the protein CASRSRGRGGYTF.

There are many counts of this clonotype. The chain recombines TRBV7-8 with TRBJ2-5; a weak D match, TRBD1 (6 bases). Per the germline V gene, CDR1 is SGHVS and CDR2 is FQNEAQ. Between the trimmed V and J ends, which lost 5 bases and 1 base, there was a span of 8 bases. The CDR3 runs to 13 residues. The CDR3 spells CASSPGVQETQYF. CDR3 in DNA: TGTGCCAGCAGCCCAGGGGTCCAAGAGACCCAGTACTTC.

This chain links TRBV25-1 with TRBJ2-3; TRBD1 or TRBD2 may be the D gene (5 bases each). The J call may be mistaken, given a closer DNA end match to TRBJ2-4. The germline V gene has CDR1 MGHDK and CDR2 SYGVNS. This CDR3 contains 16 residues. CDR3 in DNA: TGTGCCAGCAGTGAATCGGGACCGTGGGGCAAAGATACTCAGTACTTC. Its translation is CASSESGPWGKDTQYF.

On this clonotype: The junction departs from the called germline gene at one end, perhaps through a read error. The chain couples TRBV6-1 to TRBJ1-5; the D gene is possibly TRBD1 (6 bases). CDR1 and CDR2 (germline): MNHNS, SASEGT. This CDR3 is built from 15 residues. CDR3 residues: CASSELFHGGQPHHF. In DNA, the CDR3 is TGTGCCAGCAGTGAACTGTTCCACGGGGGGCAGCCCCACCACTTT.

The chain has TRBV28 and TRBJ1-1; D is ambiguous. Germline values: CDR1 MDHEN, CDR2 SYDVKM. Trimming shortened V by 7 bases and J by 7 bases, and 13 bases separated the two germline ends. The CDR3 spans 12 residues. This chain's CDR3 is CASNEGPNEAFF. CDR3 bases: TGTGCCAGCAACGAGGGCCCCAATGAAGCTTTCTTT.

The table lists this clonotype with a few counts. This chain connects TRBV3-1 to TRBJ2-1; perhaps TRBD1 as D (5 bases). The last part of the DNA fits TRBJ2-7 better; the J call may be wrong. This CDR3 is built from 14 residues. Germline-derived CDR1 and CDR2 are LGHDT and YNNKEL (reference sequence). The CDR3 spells CASSQGRAGLEQYF. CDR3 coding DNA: TGTGCCAGCAGCCAAGGCAGGGCAGGGCTCGAGCAGTACTTC.

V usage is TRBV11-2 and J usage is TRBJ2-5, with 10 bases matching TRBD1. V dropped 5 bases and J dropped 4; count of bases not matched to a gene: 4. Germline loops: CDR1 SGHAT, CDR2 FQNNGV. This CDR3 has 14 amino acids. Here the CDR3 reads CASSGRTGGETQYF. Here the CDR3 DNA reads TGTGCCAGCAGCGGCCGGACAGGGGGAGAGACCCAGTACTTC.

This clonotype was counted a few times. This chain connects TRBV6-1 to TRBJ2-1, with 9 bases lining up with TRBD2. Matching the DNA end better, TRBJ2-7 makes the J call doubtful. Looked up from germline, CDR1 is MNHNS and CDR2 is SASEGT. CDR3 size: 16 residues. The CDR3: CASSGVAGALTYEQYF. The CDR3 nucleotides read TGTGCCAGCAGTGGAGTAGCGGGGGCCTTAACCTACGAGCAGTACTTC.

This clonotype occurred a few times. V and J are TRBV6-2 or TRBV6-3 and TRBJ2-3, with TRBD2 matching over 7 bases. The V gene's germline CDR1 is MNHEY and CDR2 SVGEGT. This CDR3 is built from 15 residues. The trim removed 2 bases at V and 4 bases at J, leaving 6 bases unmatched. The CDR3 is CASSYMASGPDTQYF. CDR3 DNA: TGTGCCAGCAGTTACATGGCTAGCGGTCCAGATACGCAGTATTTT.

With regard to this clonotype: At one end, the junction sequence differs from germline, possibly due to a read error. As DNA, the CDR3 is TGTGCCAGGGGTTTGAGGGGCAAAGACATGCAGTACTTT. Its translation: CARGLRGKDMQYF. The chain couples TRBV27 to TRBJ2-3; D tentatively reads TRBD1 or TRBD2 (5 bases each). The germline V gene encodes CDR1 MNHEY and CDR2 SMNVEV (reference sequence). CDR3 size: 13 residues.

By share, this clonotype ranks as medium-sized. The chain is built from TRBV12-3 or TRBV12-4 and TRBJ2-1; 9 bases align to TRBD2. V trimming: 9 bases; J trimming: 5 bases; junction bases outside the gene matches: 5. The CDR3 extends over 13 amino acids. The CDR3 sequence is CASAGGRDNEQFF. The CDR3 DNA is TGTGCCAGTGCTGGCGGGAGGGACAATGAGCAGTTCTTC.

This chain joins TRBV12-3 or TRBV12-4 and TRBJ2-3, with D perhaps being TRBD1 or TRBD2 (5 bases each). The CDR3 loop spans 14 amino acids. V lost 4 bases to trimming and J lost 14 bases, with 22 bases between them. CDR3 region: CASSWGSNTGALYF. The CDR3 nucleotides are TGTGCCAGCAGTTGGGGCTCTAACACCGGGGCGCTGTATTTT.

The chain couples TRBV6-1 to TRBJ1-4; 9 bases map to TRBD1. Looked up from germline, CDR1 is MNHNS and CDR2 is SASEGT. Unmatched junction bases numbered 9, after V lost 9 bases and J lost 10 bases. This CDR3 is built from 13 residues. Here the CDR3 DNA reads TGTGCCAGTCACCGGGACAGGGTAGGAAAACTGTTTTTT. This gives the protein CASHRDRVGKLFF.

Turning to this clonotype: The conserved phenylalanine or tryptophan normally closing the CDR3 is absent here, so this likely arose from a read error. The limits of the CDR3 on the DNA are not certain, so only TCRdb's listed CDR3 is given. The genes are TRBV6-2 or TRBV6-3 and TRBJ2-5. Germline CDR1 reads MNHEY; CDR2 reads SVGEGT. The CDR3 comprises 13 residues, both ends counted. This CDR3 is CASSYTTLFRSSL.

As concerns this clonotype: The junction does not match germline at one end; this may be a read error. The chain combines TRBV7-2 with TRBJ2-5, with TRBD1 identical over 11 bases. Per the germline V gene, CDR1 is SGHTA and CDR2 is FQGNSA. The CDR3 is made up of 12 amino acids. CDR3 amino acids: CASSLYTGQGVF. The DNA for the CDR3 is TGTGCCAGCAGCTTATACACGGGACAGGGGGTATTC.

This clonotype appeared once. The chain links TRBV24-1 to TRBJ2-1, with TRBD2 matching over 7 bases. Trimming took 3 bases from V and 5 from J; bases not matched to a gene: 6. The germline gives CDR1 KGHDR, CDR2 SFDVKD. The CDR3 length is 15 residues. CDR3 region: CATSDGDYQNNEQFF. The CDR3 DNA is TGTGCCACCAGTGATGGGGACTACCAAAACAATGAGCAGTTCTTC.

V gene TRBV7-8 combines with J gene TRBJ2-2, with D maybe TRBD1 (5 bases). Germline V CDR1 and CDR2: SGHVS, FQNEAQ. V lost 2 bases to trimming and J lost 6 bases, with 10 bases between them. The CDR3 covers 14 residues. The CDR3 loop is CASSLKRGAGELFF. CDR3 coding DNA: TGTGCCAGCAGCTTAAAAAGGGGTGCCGGGGAGCTGTTTTTT.

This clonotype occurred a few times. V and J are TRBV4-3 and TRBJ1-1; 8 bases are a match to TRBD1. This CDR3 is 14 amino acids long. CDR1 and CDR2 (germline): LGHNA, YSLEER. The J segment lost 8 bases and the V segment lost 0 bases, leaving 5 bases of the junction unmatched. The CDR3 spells CASSQDETGEEAFF. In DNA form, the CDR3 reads TGCGCCAGCAGCCAAGATGAGACAGGGGAAGAAGCTTTCTTT.

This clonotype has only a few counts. The CDR3 reads CASKPAGRVETQYF. The CDR3 DNA is TGCGCCAGCAAACCAGCGGGGAGGGTGGAGACCCAGTACTTC. The rearrangement joins TRBV10-2 to TRBJ2-5, with 7 bases lining up with TRBD2. Looked up from germline, CDR1 is WSHSY and CDR2 is SAAADI. V lost 7 bases and J lost 5; bases outside the gene matches: 10. CDR3 size: 14 residues.

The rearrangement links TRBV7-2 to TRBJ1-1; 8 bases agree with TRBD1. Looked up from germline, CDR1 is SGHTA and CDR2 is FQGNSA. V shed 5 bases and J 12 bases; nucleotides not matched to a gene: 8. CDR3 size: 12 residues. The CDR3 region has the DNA TGTGCCAGCAGCCCAAGGACAGGGCATCCTTTCTTT. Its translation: CASSPRTGHPFF.

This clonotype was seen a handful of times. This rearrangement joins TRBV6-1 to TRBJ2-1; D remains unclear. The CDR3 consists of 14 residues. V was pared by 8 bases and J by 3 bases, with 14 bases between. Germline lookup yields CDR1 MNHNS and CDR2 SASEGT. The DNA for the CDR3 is TGTGCCAGCGGAACATCCGACCACTACAATGAGCAGTTCTTC. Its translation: CASGTSDHYNEQFF.

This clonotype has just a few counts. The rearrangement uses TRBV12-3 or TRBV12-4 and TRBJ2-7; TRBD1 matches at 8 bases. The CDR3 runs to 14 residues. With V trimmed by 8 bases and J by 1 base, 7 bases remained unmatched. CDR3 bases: TGTGCCAGCGCCGACAGGGGCGTTTCCTACGAGCAGTACTTC. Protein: CASADRGVSYEQYF.

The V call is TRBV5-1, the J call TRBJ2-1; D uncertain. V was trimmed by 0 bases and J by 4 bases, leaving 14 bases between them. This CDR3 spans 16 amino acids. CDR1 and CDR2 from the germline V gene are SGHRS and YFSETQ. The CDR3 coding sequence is TGCGCCAGCAGCTTGGTCCCGACGGGCTCTTACAATGAGCAGTTCTTC. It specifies CASSLVPTGSYNEQFF.

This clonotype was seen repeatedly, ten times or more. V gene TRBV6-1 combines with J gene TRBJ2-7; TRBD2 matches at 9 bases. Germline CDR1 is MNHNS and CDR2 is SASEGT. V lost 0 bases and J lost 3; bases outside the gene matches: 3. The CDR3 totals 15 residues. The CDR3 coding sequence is TGTGCCAGCAGTGAAGCTAGCGGGAGTGGCTACGAGCAGTACTTC. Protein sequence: CASSEASGSGYEQYF.

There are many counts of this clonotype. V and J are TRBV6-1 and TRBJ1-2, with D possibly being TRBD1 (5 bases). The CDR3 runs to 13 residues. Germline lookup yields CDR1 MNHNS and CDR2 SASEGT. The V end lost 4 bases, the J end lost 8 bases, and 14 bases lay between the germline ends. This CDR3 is CASSALGGDGYTF. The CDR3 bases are TGTGCCAGCAGTGCCCTCGGGGGTGACGGCTACACCTTC.

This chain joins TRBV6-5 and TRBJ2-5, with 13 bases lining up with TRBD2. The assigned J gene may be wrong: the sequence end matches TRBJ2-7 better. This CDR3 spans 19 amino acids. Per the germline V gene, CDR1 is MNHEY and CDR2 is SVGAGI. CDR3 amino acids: CASSYSPGLAGIETYEQYF. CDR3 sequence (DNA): TGTGCCAGCAGTTACTCACCGGGACTAGCGGGGATTGAGACGTACGAGCAGTACTTC.

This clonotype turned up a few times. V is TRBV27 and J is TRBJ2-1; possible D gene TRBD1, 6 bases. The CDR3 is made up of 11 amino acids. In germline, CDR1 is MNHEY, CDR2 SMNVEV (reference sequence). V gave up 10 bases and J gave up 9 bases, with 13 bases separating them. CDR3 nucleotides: TGTGCCATTAGGCAGGGGTCTGAGCAGTTCTTC. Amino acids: CAIRQGSEQFF.

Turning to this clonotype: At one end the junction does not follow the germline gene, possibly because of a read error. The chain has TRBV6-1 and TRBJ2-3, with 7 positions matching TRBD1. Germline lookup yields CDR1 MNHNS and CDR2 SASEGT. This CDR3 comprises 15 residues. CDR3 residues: CASTPKQGSTGTLYF. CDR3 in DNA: TGTGCCAGCACCCCTAAACAGGGGAGCACCGGGACGCTGTATTTT.